This T cell receptor (beta chain) came from a study of control samples from healthy donors and cancer patients. Some clones are missing from TCRdb's copy, which holds only in-frame ones; the method was immunoSEQ multiplex PCR. Here the sample spans roughly 80,000 clones, approximately 92% being singletons. CDR3 length equals 16 residues. In germline, CDR1 is SGHAT, CDR2 FQNNGV. Losses at the gene ends were 4 bases for V and 2 bases for J; bases not matched to a gene: 7. Sequencing input: blood. The V call is TRBV11-2, the J call TRBJ2-1; TRBD2 matches at 8 bases. This receptor was identified in a woman aged 60-75 years in good health. CDR3 protein: CASSSLTGGTYNEQFF. The CDR3 region has the DNA TGTGCCAGCAGCTCCCTGACGGGGGGGACCTACAATGAGCAGTTCTTC.